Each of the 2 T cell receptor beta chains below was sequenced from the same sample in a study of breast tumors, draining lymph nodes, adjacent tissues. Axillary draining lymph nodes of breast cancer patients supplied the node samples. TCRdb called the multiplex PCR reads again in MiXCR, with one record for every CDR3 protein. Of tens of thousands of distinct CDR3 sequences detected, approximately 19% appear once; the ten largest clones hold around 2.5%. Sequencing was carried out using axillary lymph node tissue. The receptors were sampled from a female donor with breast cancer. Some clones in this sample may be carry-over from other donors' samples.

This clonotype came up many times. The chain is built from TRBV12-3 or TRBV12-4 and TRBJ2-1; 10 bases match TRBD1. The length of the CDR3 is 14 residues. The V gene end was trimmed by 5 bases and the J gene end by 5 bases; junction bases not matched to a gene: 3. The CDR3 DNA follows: TGTGCCAGCAGTCCCGGGACAGGGGACAATGAGCAGTTCTTC. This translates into CASSPGTGDNEQFF.

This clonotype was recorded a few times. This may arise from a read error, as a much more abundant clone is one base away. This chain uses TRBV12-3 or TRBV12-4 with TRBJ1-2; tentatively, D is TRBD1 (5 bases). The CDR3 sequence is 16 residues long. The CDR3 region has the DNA TGTGCCAGCAGTTTAGCGAGTTTGCAGGGTAGGGTAGGCTGCACCTTC. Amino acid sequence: CASSLASLQGRVGCTF.